This is a list of T cell receptor beta chains from one sample in a study of blood T cell repertoires in COVID-19. Data came from immunoSEQ multiplex PCR; TCRdb stores just in-frame clones and leaves some out. This sample has around 140,000 clones; 86% occur once, and the top ten carry roughly 8%. The sequencing sample was made of peripheral blood. All receptors derive from a woman aged 55 to 70 with acute or convalescent COVID-19. Each CDR3 is given with its conserved first and last residue. D genes are given only for firm matches. Clone size is shown for a subset of rows, as once, few, many or a class of expanded clone.

cdr3_aa,cdr3_nt,d_call,j_call,v_call,clone_size
CASSQQGMVNSPLHF,TGTGCCAGCAGCCAGCAGGGTATGGTAAATTCACCCCTCCACTTT,.,TRBJ1-6,TRBV3-1/TRBV3-2,.
CASSQDRGNTIYF,TGTGCCAGCAGCCAAGACAGGGGAAACACCATATATTTT,.,TRBJ1-3,TRBV14,.
CASSYPRYQETQYF,TGTGCCAGCAGTTACCCTAGGTATCAAGAGACCCAGTACTTC,.,TRBJ2-5,TRBV6-6,.
CASSLRGSTDTQYF,TGTGCCAGCAGCTTGCGGGGTAGCACAGATACGCAGTATTTT,.,TRBJ2-3,TRBV7-9,.
CASSYGQGGLYEQYF,TGTGCCAGCAGCTACGGACAGGGGGGGCTTTACGAGCAGTACTTC,TRBD1,TRBJ2-7,TRBV9,.
CASSYSRSGGYNEQFF,TGTGCCAGCAGTTACTCGAGGAGCGGGGGCTACAATGAGCAGTTCTTC,TRBD2,TRBJ2-1,TRBV6-5,.
CASSPWSRVTNEKLFF,TGTGCCAGCAGTCCCTGGTCTCGAGTAACTAATGAAAAACTGTTTTTT,.,TRBJ1-4,TRBV27,.
CASSYWGRALNTEAFF,TGTGCCAGCAGTTACTGGGGCAGGGCCTTGAACACTGAAGCTTTCTTT,.,TRBJ1-1,TRBV6-5,.
CASETGARGYTF,TGTGCCAGCGAGACAGGGGCAAGGGGCTACACCTTC,TRBD1,TRBJ1-2,TRBV28,.
CASSQDGGVANYGYTF,TGTGCCAGCAGCCAAGATGGGGGGGTTGCTAACTATGGCTACACCTTC,.,TRBJ1-2,TRBV3-1/TRBV3-2,.
CASSLGRSHYGYTF,TGTGCCAGCAGTTTAGGTCGGTCCCACTATGGCTACACCTTC,.,TRBJ1-2,TRBV28,.
CASEGLSSYEQYF,TGTGCCAGCGAAGGACTTAGCTCCTACGAGCAGTACTTC,.,TRBJ2-7,TRBV2,.
CAISGSAGGTELFF,TGTGCCATCAGTGGATCGGCAGGGGGTACGGAGCTGTTTTTT,TRBD1,TRBJ2-2,TRBV10-3,.
CASSSGLAGENEQFF,TGTGCCAGCAGCTCTGGACTAGCGGGCGAGAATGAGCAGTTCTTC,TRBD2,TRBJ2-1,TRBV5-4,.
CASSQAYRTEGETQYF,TGTGCCAGCAGCCAAGCTTACAGGACAGAGGGAGAGACCCAGTACTTC,.,TRBJ2-5,TRBV4-2,once
CASRAAGEKLFF,TGTGCCAGCAGGGCCGCCGGGGAAAAACTGTTTTTT,.,TRBJ1-4,TRBV28,once
CASSLAVGQGGNTQYF,TGCGCCAGCAGCTTGGCCGTCGGGCAGGGAGGAAATACGCAGTATTTT,.,TRBJ2-3,TRBV5-1,.
CASTKDRGRNEQFF,TGTGCCAGCACCAAGGACAGGGGGCGGAATGAGCAGTTCTTC,TRBD1,TRBJ2-1,TRBV7-3,.
CSAGGEEQFF,TGCAGTGCCGGCGGGGAAGAGCAGTTCTTC,.,TRBJ2-1,TRBV20-1,.
CASSYEGGPRETQYF,TGTGCCAGCAGCTATGAGGGGGGGCCAAGAGAGACCCAGTACTTC,.,TRBJ2-5,TRBV11-3,once